This T cell receptor (beta chain) derives from a study of shared clonotypes between healthy human individuals. From CD4+ cells came CD45RA+ naive and CD45RA-negative memory subsets. The data were produced by immunoSEQ multiplex PCR, yet TCRdb's version contains in-frame clones alone and is incomplete. The table has roughly 1,000,000 clones, around 78% seen once. V was pared by 3 bases and J by 6 bases, with 11 bases between. Germline CDR1 reads GTSNPN; CDR2 reads SVGIG (reference sequence). The CDR3 consists of 12 residues. Worth noting for this clone: Other nucleotide sequences from this sample produce the same CDR3.

V gene TRBV30 combines with J gene TRBJ1-1; no definite D call. The specimen was memory CD4+ T cells from PBMCs. Sample subset: CD45RA-negative fraction. The receptor's source is a man aged 18 to 35 in good health. Some clones in this sample may be carry-over from other donors' samples. CDR3 DNA: TGTGCCTGGAGCCCGAGGAGCGCTGAAGCTTTCTTT. It specifies CAWSPRSAEAFF.